Listed below are T cell receptor beta chains from one sample, sequenced in a study of CD4+ T cells in melanoma. Clones were sequenced by immunoSEQ multiplex PCR, and TCRdb holds only the in-frame ones, with some missing. This table holds about 140,000 clones, around 90% found once. The receptors were sampled from a human donor with melanoma. CDR3s include the opening cysteine and the closing phenylalanine or tryptophan. The D gene is left open where the match is weak. Where a row states a size, it is once, few, many or the class of an expanded clone; other rows omit it.

>12|TRBJ2-1|TRBV5-1|-|-
TGCGCCAGCAGCTTCGATTTGGATGAGCAGTTCTTC
CASSFDLDEQFF
>13|TRBJ2-5|TRBV4-1|-|-
TGCGCCAGCAGTATAACCCTCTCCGAGACCCAGTACTTC
CASSITLSETQYF
>16|TRBJ2-3|TRBV7-2|TRBD2|-
TGTGCCAGCAGCTTTCCTAGACTAGCGGAAGCAGATACGCAGTATTTT
CASSFPRLAEADTQYF
>14|TRBJ2-5|TRBV7-3|TRBD2|-
TGTGCCAGCAGCTCCCGACTAGCGGGGGGGGCCCAGTACTTC
CASSSRLAGGAQYF
>12|TRBJ1-2|TRBV28|-|-
TGTGCCAGCAACTTAGGGGGGAATGGCTACACCTTC
CASNLGGNGYTF
>15|TRBJ2-3|TRBV2|-|-
TGTGCCAGCAGAAGGACTCGGGGGCAGGCAGATACGCAGTATTTT
CASRRTRGQADTQYF
>15|TRBJ1-2|TRBV14|-|-
TGTGCCAGCAGCCAAGTTCCATCTCCGCTTAACTACCCGGTCTTC
CASSQVPSPLNYPVF
>13|TRBJ2-3|TRBV7-3|-|-
TGTGCCAGCAGCATCAGCGAGGGGGATACGCAGTATTTT
CASSISEGDTQYF
>13|TRBJ2-3|TRBV5-1|-|-
TGCGCCAGCAGCTTGGATCCGACTTCGACGCAGTATTTT
CASSLDPTSTQYF
>12|TRBJ1-2|TRBV5-5|-|-
TGTGCCAGCAGCTTTGTAGGGGATGGCTACACCTTC
CASSFVGDGYTF
>11|TRBJ1-1|TRBV7-2|-|-
TGTGCCAGCACCCAGGGGATCGGGGCTTTCTTT
CASTQGIGAFF
>12|TRBJ2-3|TRBV12-5|-|-
TGTGCTAGTGGTTTGGTATTAGGTACGCAGTATTTT
CASGLVLGTQYF
>17|TRBJ2-2|TRBV5-1|-|once
TGCGCCAGCAGCCTCCCCGGGAGACAGACCAACACCGGGGAGCTGTTTTTT
CASSLPGRQTNTGELFF
>14|TRBJ2-1|TRBV5-6|TRBD1|once
TGTGCCAGCTCCGGACAGGGGCTAGGGGGTGAGCAGTTCTTC
CASSGQGLGGEQFF
>17|TRBJ1-1|TRBV4-1|-|-
TGCGCCAGCAGCCCAGCGGCTCTGGGGGCAATGAACACTGAAGCTTTCTTT
CASSPAALGAMNTEAFF
>18|TRBJ1-5|TRBV6-1|-|-
TGTGCCAGCAGTCAAGGGCCTACATACCAGAATAGCAATCAGCCCCAGCATTTT
CASSQGPTYQNSNQPQHF
>15|TRBJ1-5|TRBV7-8|-|once
TGTGCCAGCAGTGCAAAACAGGGTCCGAAGGAGCCCCAGCATTTT
CASSAKQGPKEPQHF
>11|TRBJ2-1|TRBV30|-|-
TGTGCCTGGAGTGTAATCAATGAGCAGTTCTTC
CAWSVINEQFF
>13|TRBJ1-2|TRBV2|-|once
TGTGCCAGCAGTGAAGAGGCGGTCTATGGCTACACCTTC
CASSEEAVYGYTF
>15|TRBJ1-1|TRBV19|-|once
TGTGCCAGTAGGGGGACGGGGGGATATCATACTGAAGCTTTCTTT
CASRGTGGYHTEAFF
>15|TRBJ1-6|TRBV13|TRBD1|-
TGTGCCAGCAGCTACCGGGACAGGAGAAATTCACCCCTCCACTTT
CASSYRDRRNSPLHF
>15|TRBJ2-5|TRBV7-9|-|-
TGTGCCAGCAGCTTCGGGGACGCGATACAAGAGACCCAGTACTTC
CASSFGDAIQETQYF
>13|TRBJ2-7|TRBV4-1|-|-
TGCGCCAGCAGTCACGGGACAAAAAACGAGCAGTACTTC
CASSHGTKNEQYF
>15|TRBJ2-2|TRBV6-1|TRBD2|-
TGTGCCAGCAGTGAAGATTGGGGGGGATTCGGGGAGCTGTTTTTT
CASSEDWGGFGELFF
>14|TRBJ1-2|TRBV19|-|-
TGTGCCAGTAGTCCTAGCCCGAGCGCCCTGGGCTACACCTTC
CASSPSPSALGYTF
>12|TRBJ2-5|TRBV10-2|-|-
TGCGCCAGCAGTAAACAGCGGGAGACCCAGTACTTC
CASSKQRETQYF
>15|TRBJ1-3|TRBV5-1|-|-
TGCGCCAGCCGACAGTCCCCAAGAGATGGAAACACCATATATTTT
CASRQSPRDGNTIYF
>14|TRBJ2-7|TRBV6-6|TRBD1|-
TGTGCCAGCAGTACCGGGACAGGGGGCTACGAGCAGTACTTC
CASSTGTGGYEQYF
>16|TRBJ2-7|TRBV25-1|TRBD1|once
TGTGCCAGCAGTGTCTTTTCGACAGGGGGCACCTACGAGCAGTACTTC
CASSVFSTGGTYEQYF
>13|TRBJ2-5|TRBV5-1|-|-
TGCGCCAGCAGCTTGGGAGGGACCGAGACCCAGTACTTC
CASSLGGTETQYF
>13|TRBJ1-3|TRBV6-5|TRBD1|-
TGTGCCAGCAGTGAGACAGGGAAGAACACCATATATTTT
CASSETGKNTIYF
>15|TRBJ1-5|TRBV10-3|-|-
TGTGCCATCAGTGAAGGGTCTGTCATGTCGCAGCCCCAGCATTTT
CAISEGSVMSQPQHF
>13|TRBJ1-2|TRBV27|-|-
TGTGCCAGCTCCTCCGGGGGGACCTATGGCTACACCTTC
CASSSGGTYGYTF
>14|TRBJ2-5|TRBV2|-|-
TGTGCCAGCAGACTCTCGGGACCCGGGGGGACCCAGTACTTC
CASRLSGPGGTQYF
>16|TRBJ2-4|TRBV5-6|-|-
TGTGCCAGCAGCTTGATTGGCAGCGTAGCCAAAAACATTCAGTACTTC
CASSLIGSVAKNIQYF
>16|TRBJ1-5|TRBV19|-|-
TGTGCCAGTAACTTTAACCACGACAGAGAGGATCAGCCCCAGCATTTT
CASNFNHDREDQPQHF
>13|TRBJ1-6|TRBV2|-|-
TGTGCCAGCAAATGGGGTAGGAATTCACCCCTCCACTTT
CASKWGRNSPLHF
>14|TRBJ2-7|TRBV30|TRBD2|-
TGTGCCTGGAGTCGAGCGGGGGGCCCCTACGAGCAGTACTTC
CAWSRAGGPYEQYF
>15|TRBJ1-5|TRBV2|-|-
TGTGCCAGCAAGGCGGAGCAGGGCCGCAATCAGCCCCAGCATTTT
CASKAEQGRNQPQHF
>19|TRBJ2-5|TRBV1|-|-
TGCACCAGCAGCGCCCAAAAATTTCTAGCGGGGGGCTACCAAGAGACCCAGTACTTC
CTSSAQKFLAGGYQETQYF
>15|TRBJ2-5|TRBV11-1|-|once
TGTGCCAGCAGCTTACTTCGACTAGGGGGGGAGACCCAGTACTTC
CASSLLRLGGETQYF
>14|TRBJ2-7|TRBV6-1|TRBD1|-
TGTGCCAGCAGCCGGACAGGGAGTCTGGACGAGCAGTACTTC
CASSRTGSLDEQYF
>14|TRBJ1-3|TRBV5-1|-|-
TGCGCCAGCAGCTTAGACAGTGCTGGAAACACCATATATTTT
CASSLDSAGNTIYF
>15|TRBJ2-7|TRBV7-8|-|-
TGTGCCAGCAGCTTCCGACCCGGTGACACCTACGAGCAGTACTTC
CASSFRPGDTYEQYF
>14|TRBJ2-3|TRBV4-1|-|few
TGCGCCAGCAGCAAAACACTGGACCTCGGGGCGCAGTATTTT
CASSKTLDLGAQYF
>13|TRBJ1-1|TRBV6-4|-|-
TGTGCCAGCAGTTCTTATATTGACACTGAAGCTTTCTTT
CASSSYIDTEAFF
>18|TRBJ1-2|TRBV27|TRBD1|-
TGTGCCAGCAGTCAACACAGGGACAGGAGGAAGTTGCTGGATGGCTACACCTTC
CASSQHRDRRKLLDGYTF
>14|TRBJ1-1|TRBV5-1|-|-
TGCGCCAGCAGCCCGGGGCCCCGCGAAACTGAAGCTTTCTTT
CASSPGPRETEAFF
>14|TRBJ2-1|TRBV5-5|-|-
TGTGCCAGCAGCTTGTGGGTGTCTGAGAATGAGCAGTTCTTC
CASSLWVSENEQFF